One and the same sample provided the 6 T cell receptor beta chains below, sequenced in a study of T cell therapy after organ transplantation. Time point defined: 4-8 weeks after completion of therapy. The antigens of these receptors remain unknown. Clones were read by immunoSEQ multiplex PCR, and TCRdb kept only the in-frame ones, dropping some. The sample carries about 3,300 clones, approximately 82% recorded once. Specimen: CD8+ T cells from blood, collected after autologous CMV-specific T cell therapy. These TCRs come from a human patient who had received a solid organ transplant and had CMV disease. The graft donor may account for some of the T cells.

The V gene is TRBV19, the J gene TRBJ2-1; D is perhaps TRBD1 (6 bases). Germline lookup yields CDR1 LNHDA and CDR2 SQIVND (reference sequence). V lost 7 bases, J lost 5 bases, and 12 bases lay in between. This CDR3 comprises 13 residues. This chain's CDR3 is CASKMGAHNEQFF. The CDR3 coding sequence is TGTGCCAGTAAGATGGGGGCCCACAATGAGCAGTTCTTC.

This chain links TRBV9 with TRBJ2-7, with 13 bases lining up with TRBD2. Germline loops: CDR1 SGDLS, CDR2 YYNGEE. V lost 4 bases to trimming and J lost 5 bases; unmatched junction nucleotides: 12. CDR3 length equals 17 residues. The CDR3 DNA follows: TGTGCCAGCAGCCCGGGACTAGCGGGACGAGTAGATCACGAGCAGTACTTC. It yields the protein CASSPGLAGRVDHEQYF. Full variable domain (missing parts from reference TRBV9 and TRBJ2-7): DSGVTQTPKHLITATGQRVTLRCSPRSGDLSVYWYQQSLDQGLQFLIQYYNGEERAKGNILERFSAQQFPDLHSELNLSSLELGDSALYFCASSPGLAGRVDHEQYFGPGTRLTVT.

The chain combines TRBV5-6 with TRBJ1-3; 7 nucleotides match TRBD1. Germline values: CDR1 SGHDT, CDR2 YYEEEE. Trimming took 0 bases from V and 3 from J; bases not matched to a gene: 0. The CDR3 contains 14 residues. The CDR3 here is CASSLGDSGNTIYF. The CDR3 bases are TGTGCCAGCAGCTTGGGGGACAGTGGAAACACCATATATTTT.

Concerning this clone itself: Other DNA sequences within the sample encode an identical CDR3. The rearrangement joins TRBV7-8 to TRBJ2-1; the D is unclear. The CDR3 sequence is 16 residues long. CDR1 is SGHVS, CDR2 FQNEAQ, per germline. The V end was cut by 5 bases, the J end by 2 bases, with 16 bases between. The CDR3 region has the DNA TGTGCCAGCAGCCCAAGGACCGCCCCACCCTACAATGAGCAGTTCTTC. Amino acids: CASSPRTAPPYNEQFF.

The chain employs TRBV4-3 and TRBJ2-7; the D is unclear. CDR3 length: 13 amino acids. Trimming took off 4 bases at V and 2 bases at J, with 9 bases between the two ends. CDR1 and CDR2 (germline): LGHNA, YSLEER. CDR3 coding DNA: TGCGCCAGCAGCCTAGATTTTGCCTACGAGCAGTACTTC. Translated: CASSLDFAYEQYF.

This rearrangement joins TRBV28 to TRBJ2-5, with D possibly TRBD1 on 5 matching bases. V shed 3 bases and J shed 3 bases, with 8 bases lying between them. Germline CDR1 MDHEN, CDR2 SYDVKM. This CDR3 spans 13 amino acids. Here the CDR3 reads CASSFQGKETQYF. The CDR3 DNA reads as TGTGCCAGCAGTTTTCAGGGAAAAGAGACCCAGTACTTC.